Presented here are 12 T cell receptor beta chains from one specimen sequenced in a study of cytomegalovirus exposure and HLA in healthy donors. PCR primers comprised 60 Vbeta and 13 Jbeta primers. Assay used: immunoSEQ multiplex PCR; TCRdb lists only in-frame clones, some missing. In the table there are fewer than 200,000 clones, 60% to 85% of which are singletons. Sequenced material: PBMCs. The receptors shown here come from a female donor in good health and CMV-seronegative.

The chain joins TRBV5-1 to TRBJ2-3; D not certain. From germline, CDR1 is SGHRS and CDR2 YFSETQ. This CDR3 has 16 amino acids. Between the trimmed V and J ends, which lost 2 bases and 2 bases, there was a span of 15 bases. The CDR3 bases are TGCGCCAGCAGCTTTACCGGGTCACAATACACAGATACGCAGTATTTT. This codes for CASSFTGSQYTDTQYF.

V gene TRBV5-1 combines with J gene TRBJ1-1; D not certain. Trimming pared 0 bases from V and 4 bases from J, leaving 10 bases between. CDR1 SGHRS and CDR2 YFSETQ come from the germline V gene. The CDR3 runs 14 residues. Here the CDR3 reads CASSLDPPRTEAFF. The CDR3 region has the DNA TGCGCCAGCAGCTTGGATCCTCCCCGCACTGAAGCTTTCTTT.

The rearrangement joins TRBV6-5 to TRBJ1-1, with 7 bases lining up with TRBD1. V shed 0 bases and J 1 base; nucleotides not matched to a gene: 2. The CDR3 has 15 amino acids. CDR1 is MNHEY, CDR2 SVGAGI, per germline. The CDR3 region is CASSYSGQWNTEAFF. DNA of the CDR3: TGTGCCAGCAGTTACTCGGGACAGTGGAACACTGAAGCTTTCTTT.

The rearrangement joins TRBV4-3 to TRBJ2-2; no reliable D call. CDR3 size: 15 residues. The germline V gene has CDR1 LGHNA and CDR2 YSLEER. Trimming removed 0 bases at V and 6 bases at J, with 11 bases between. In DNA, the CDR3 is TGCGCCAGCAGCCAAGACAGACTCCTCTCCGGGGAGCTGTTTTTT. Its translation: CASSQDRLLSGELFF.

The V and J genes are TRBV7-2 and TRBJ1-2, with unresolved D. Germline V CDR1 and CDR2: SGHTA, FQGNSA. The ends were cut back, 1 base at V and 8 bases at J, with 11 bases in the middle. The CDR3 consists of 13 residues. DNA of the CDR3: TGTGCCAGCAGCTTAGGACATCAATCCGGCTACACCTTC. It codes for CASSLGHQSGYTF.

There are a few counts of this clone. One junction end disagrees with the germline gene, perhaps due to a read error. The chain joins TRBV27 to TRBJ2-4; D perhaps matches TRBD1 (6 bases). From germline, CDR1 is MNHEY and CDR2 SMNVEV (reference sequence). The CDR3 sequence is 17 residues long. The CDR3 coding sequence is TGTGCCAGCAGTCCAAGCTCGGACAGTTTAGCCAAAAACAGTCAGTACTTC. Its translation: CASSPSSDSLAKNSQYF.

The chain has TRBV27 and TRBJ2-3; a weak D match, TRBD2 (6 bases). The germline V gene encodes CDR1 MNHEY and CDR2 SMNVEV (reference sequence). CDR3 length equals 15 residues. Trimming removed 5 bases at V and 0 bases at J, with 12 bases between. The CDR3 DNA sequence: TGTGCCAGCAGTCCTCTTGCGGGAAGCACAGATACGCAGTATTTT. Protein sequence: CASSPLAGSTDTQYF.

As concerns this clone: The identical CDR3 is also encoded by other nucleotide sequences in the sample. The chain employs TRBV28 and TRBJ2-7; D is perhaps TRBD2 (6 bases). The germline V gene encodes CDR1 MDHEN and CDR2 SYDVKM. V was cut by 6 bases and J by 2 bases, with 26 bases left in between. CDR3 length equals 18 residues. This chain's CDR3 is CASSSQSLKVGTPYEQYF. The CDR3 DNA reads as TGTGCCAGCAGCTCCCAATCCCTCAAAGTCGGGACTCCCTACGAGCAGTACTTC.

This clone was detected only once. The chain carries TRBV12-2 and TRBJ1-4; TRBD1 is the table's D call, not checked against the DNA. TRBV12-2 is labeled a pseudogene. The CDR3 length is 14 residues. The CDR3 bases are TGTGCACTTTCAGGGACAGGGGGGTTTTGTGGACTGTTTTTT. It encodes CALSGTGGFCGLFF.

The chain has TRBV19 and TRBJ1-1; TRBD1 might be the D (5 bases). Germline V gene lookup returns CDR1 LNHDA and CDR2 SQIVND (reference sequence). The length of the CDR3 is 12 residues. V lost 6 bases to trimming and J lost 6 bases, with 11 bases between them. The CDR3 sequence is CASRQVRSEAFF. CDR3 nucleotides: TGTGCCAGTAGACAGGTGAGGTCTGAAGCTTTCTTT.

The rearrangement joins TRBV6-1 to TRBJ1-1; TRBD1 matches at 8 bases. V lost 6 bases to trimming and J lost 5 bases; unmatched junction nucleotides: 8. The germline CDR1 and CDR2 sequences are MNHNS and SASEGT. This CDR3 contains 14 residues. CDR3 loop: CASSTDRGKTEAFF. As DNA, the CDR3 is TGTGCCAGCAGCACAGACAGGGGAAAAACTGAAGCTTTCTTT.

The J gene is TRBJ2-2, the V gene TRBV29-1; 12 bases align to TRBD2. The germline gives CDR1 SQVTM, CDR2 ANQGSEA. V shed 6 bases and J 8 bases; nucleotides not matched to a gene: 7. This CDR3 spans 14 amino acids. The CDR3 is CSVSSGGALGELFF. The CDR3 DNA follows: TGCAGCGTGTCTAGCGGGGGGGCCTTAGGGGAGCTGTTTTTT.